This TCR beta chain was obtained from a study of radiation and T cells in renal cell carcinoma. Background on the study: Nephrectomy followed 15 Gy stereotactic body radiation by 4 weeks.

Described time point: blood 2 weeks post-SBRT. Indicated treatment: 15 Gy SBRT to primary tumor, nephrectomy 4 weeks later. Blood was sampled at baseline, 2 weeks and 4 weeks after SBRT. Clear cell pathology was present in this patient's renal cell carcinoma. Method: immunoSEQ multiplex PCR; TCRdb's copy keeps in-frame clones and lacks some. The table records about 150,000 clones, approximately 86% of them present only once. Of note for this clone: Its specificity is not known.

Overall study findings and caveats: In blood, top tumor clones expanded by 2 weeks, shrinking by 4.

V gave up 1 base and J gave up 1 base, with 13 bases separating them. Germline-derived CDR1 and CDR2 are MGHRA and YSYEKL. The CDR3 is made up of 16 amino acids. The sample was blood, taken from a patient whose treatment included radiotherapy and nephrectomy. The TCR comes from a woman aged 45-59 years with renal cell carcinoma. This chain connects TRBV4-1 to TRBJ1-2; D might be TRBD1 (6 bases). CDR3 sequence: CASSQVSGAGNYGYTF. CDR3 coding DNA: TGCGCCAGCAGCCAAGTCTCAGGGGCGGGTAACTATGGCTACACCTTC.